This T cell receptor (beta chain) was observed in a study of cytomegalovirus exposure and HLA in healthy donors. CDR1 is SGHRS and CDR2 is YFSETQ in the germline V gene. This CDR3 is built from 15 residues. Between the trimmed V and J ends, which lost 7 bases and 0 bases, there was a span of 16 bases. Notes on the study in general: Cytomegalovirus-associated status was assigned to about 150 TCR beta chains.

PCR employed 60 Vbeta and 13 Jbeta primers. TCRdb's copy holds only in-frame clones and misses some; the assay was immunoSEQ multiplex PCR. The top ten hold about 1.3% of the sample, which has some 170,000 clones, around 69% seen once. Notes on this clone: Antigen unknown.

The genes are TRBV5-1 and TRBJ1-1, with a tentative D call TRBD1 (6 bases). Sequenced input: PBMCs. The receptor was derived from a man aged 60-69 years in good health and CMV-seronegative. The CDR3 coding sequence is TGCGCCAGCCGAACCTCCTGGACAGTGAACACTGAAGCTTTCTTT. As protein: CASRTSWTVNTEAFF.